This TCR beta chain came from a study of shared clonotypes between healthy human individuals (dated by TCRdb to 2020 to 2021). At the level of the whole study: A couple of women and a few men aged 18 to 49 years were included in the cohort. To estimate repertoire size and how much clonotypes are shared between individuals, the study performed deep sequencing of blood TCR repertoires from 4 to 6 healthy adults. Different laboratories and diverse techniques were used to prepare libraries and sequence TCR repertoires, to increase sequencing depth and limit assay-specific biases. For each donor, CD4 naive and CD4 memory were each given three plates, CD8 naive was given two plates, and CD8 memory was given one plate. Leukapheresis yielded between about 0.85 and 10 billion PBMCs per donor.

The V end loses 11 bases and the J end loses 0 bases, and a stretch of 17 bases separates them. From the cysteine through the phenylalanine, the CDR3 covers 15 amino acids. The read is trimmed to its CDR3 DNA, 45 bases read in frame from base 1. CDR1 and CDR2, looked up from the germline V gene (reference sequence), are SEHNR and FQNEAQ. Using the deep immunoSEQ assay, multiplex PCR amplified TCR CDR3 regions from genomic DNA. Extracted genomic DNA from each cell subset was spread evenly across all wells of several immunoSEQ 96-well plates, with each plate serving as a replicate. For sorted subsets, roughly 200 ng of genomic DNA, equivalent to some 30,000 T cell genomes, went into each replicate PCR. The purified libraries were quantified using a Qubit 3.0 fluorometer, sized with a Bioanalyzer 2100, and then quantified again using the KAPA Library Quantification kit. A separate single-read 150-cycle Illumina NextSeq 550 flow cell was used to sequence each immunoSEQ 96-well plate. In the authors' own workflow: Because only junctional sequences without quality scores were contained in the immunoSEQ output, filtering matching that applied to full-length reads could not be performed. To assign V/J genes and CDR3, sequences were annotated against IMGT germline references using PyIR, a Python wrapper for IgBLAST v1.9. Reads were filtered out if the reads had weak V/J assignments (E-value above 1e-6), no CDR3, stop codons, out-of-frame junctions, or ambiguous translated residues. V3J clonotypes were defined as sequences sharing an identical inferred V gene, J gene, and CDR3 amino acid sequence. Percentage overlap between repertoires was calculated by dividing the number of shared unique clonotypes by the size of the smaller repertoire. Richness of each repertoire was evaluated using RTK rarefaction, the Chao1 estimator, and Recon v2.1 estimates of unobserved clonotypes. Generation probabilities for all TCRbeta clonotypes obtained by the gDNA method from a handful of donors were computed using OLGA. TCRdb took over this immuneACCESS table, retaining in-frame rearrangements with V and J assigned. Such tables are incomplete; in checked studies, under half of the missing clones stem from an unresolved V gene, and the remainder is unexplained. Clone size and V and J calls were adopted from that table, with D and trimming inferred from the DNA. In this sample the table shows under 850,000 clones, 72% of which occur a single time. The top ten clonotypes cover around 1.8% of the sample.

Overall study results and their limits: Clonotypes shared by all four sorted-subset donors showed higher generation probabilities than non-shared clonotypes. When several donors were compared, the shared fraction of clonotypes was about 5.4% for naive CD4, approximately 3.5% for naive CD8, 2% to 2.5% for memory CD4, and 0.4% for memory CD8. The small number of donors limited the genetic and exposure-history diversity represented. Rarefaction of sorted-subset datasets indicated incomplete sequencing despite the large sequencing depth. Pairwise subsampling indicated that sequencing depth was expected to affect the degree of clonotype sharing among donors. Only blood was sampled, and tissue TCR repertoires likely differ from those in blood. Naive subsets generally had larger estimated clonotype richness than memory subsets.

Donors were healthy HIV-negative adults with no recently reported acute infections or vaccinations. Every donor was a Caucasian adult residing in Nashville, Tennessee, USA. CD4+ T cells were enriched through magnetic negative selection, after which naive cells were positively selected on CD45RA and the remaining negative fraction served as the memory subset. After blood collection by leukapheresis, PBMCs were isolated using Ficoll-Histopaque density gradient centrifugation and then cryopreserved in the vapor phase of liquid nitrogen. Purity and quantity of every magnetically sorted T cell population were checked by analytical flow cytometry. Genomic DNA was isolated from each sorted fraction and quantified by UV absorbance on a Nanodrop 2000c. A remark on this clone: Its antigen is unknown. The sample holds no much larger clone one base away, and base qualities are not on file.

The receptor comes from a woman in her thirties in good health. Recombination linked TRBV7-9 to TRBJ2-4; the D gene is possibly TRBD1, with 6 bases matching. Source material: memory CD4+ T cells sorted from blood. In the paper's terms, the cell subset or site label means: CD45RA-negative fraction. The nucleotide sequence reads TGTGCCCGGGAACGCAGGGGACAAGCCAAAAACATTCAGTACTTC. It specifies CARERRGQAKNIQYF. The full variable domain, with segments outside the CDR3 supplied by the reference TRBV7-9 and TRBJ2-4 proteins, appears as DTGVSQNPRHKITKRGQNVTFRCDPISEHNRLYWYRQTLGQGPEFLTYFQNEAQLEKSRLLSDRFSAERPKGSFSTLEIQRTEQGDSAMYLCARERRGQAKNIQYFGAGTRLSVL.